The clone carrying this T cell receptor beta chain has only one observation. With V trimmed by 3 bases and J by 3 bases, 10 bases remained unmatched. There are 17 residues in the CDR3. In germline, CDR1 is LNHDA, CDR2 SQIVND (reference sequence). This entry comes from a study of blood T cell repertoires in COVID-19. Turning to the study itself: PBMCs, B-cell-depleted T cells, or T cells were the source of the cDNA or gDNA that made up the material.

Authors' methods: Amplification of reference gene primers provided the estimated nucleated cell counts. Method: immunoSEQ multiplex PCR; TCRdb's copy keeps in-frame clones and lacks some. From that table come the V and J calls and clone size; the DNA was used to work out D and trimming. The table includes roughly 330,000 clones, roughly nine tenths detected once. The rearrangement links TRBV19 to TRBJ1-5; 8 bases are a match to TRBD1. The specimen was PBMCs or T cells enriched from blood (not recorded which). The origin of this receptor is a woman in her thirties who had recovered from COVID-19. The CDR3 coding sequence is TGTGCCAGTAGTATGGAACCGACAGGGGTGGTCAATCAGCCCCAGCATTTT. It translates to CASSMEPTGVVNQPQHF. Filled out from reference TRBV19 and TRBJ1-5, the complete variable domain reads DGGITQSPKYLFRKEGQNVTLSCEQNLNHDAMYWYRQDPGQGLRLIYYSQIVNDFQKGDIAEGYSVSREKKESFPLTVTSAQKNPTAFYLCASSMEPTGVVNQPQHFGDGTRLSIL.